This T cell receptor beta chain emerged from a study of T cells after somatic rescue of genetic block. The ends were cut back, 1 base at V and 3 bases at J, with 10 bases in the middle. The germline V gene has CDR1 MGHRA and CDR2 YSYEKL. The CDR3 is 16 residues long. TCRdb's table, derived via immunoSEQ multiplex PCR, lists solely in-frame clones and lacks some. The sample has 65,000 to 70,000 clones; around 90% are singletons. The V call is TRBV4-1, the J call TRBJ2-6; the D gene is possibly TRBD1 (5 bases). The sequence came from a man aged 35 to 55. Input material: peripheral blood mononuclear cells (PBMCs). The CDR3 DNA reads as TGCGCCAGCAGCCAAGGAAGGGGTGGTGGGGCCAACGTCCTGACTTTC. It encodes CASSQGRGGGANVLTF.